This passage covers 6 T cell receptor beta chains from one sample sequenced in a study of blood T cell repertoires in COVID-19 (dated by TCRdb to about 2020). The library relied on the immunoSEQ multiplex PCR assay. The table was pulled from immuneACCESS by TCRdb, which kept in-frame rearrangements only. Such tables lose some clones; where checked, under half of the loss comes from unresolved V genes, and the rest has no known cause. The table for this sample lists around 160,000 clones; approximately 90% of them were counted only once. 2% to 3% of the sample is taken by the ten largest. Sequencing used peripheral blood. The receptor set was obtained from a man aged 18 to 35 with acute or convalescent COVID-19.

The rearrangement joins TRBV2 to TRBJ2-7; TRBD2 matches 7 bases. Germline V gives CDR1 SNHLY, CDR2 FYNNEI. Trimming at V came to 5 bases and at J to 3 bases, leaving 7 bases not matched to a gene. This CDR3 has 14 residues. The CDR3 reads CASSSVQRGYEQYF. The CDR3 bases are TGTGCCAGCAGTAGCGTCCAGCGGGGCTACGAGCAGTACTTC.

V usage is TRBV14 and J usage is TRBJ2-3; 7 bases map to TRBD2. Germline V gene data show CDR1 as SGHDN and CDR2 as FVKESK. The CDR3 is 14 amino acids. The V gene end was trimmed by 2 bases and the J gene end by 7 bases; junction bases not matched to a gene: 6. The CDR3, as DNA: TGTGCCAGCAGCCAATCGGCAGGGACTAATACGCAGTATTTT. Translating gives CASSQSAGTNTQYF.

The chain links TRBV12-3 or TRBV12-4 to TRBJ1-1, with unresolved D. CDR3 length: 13 residues. Trimming took off 5 bases at V and 2 bases at J, with 9 bases between the two ends. Written as DNA, the CDR3 is TGTGCCAGCAGTCTTGAGGATAACACTGAAGCTTTCTTT. Translated, it gives CASSLEDNTEAFF.

The chain recombines TRBV30 with TRBJ1-5; 9 positions match TRBD1. V shed 1 base and J 0 bases; nucleotides not matched to a gene: 4. The CDR3 sequence is 16 residues long. Germline V lookup: CDR1 GTSNPN, CDR2 SVGIG (reference sequence). The CDR3 is CAWSAGTGISNQPQHF. CDR3 DNA: TGTGCCTGGAGTGCCGGGACAGGGATTAGCAATCAGCCCCAGCATTTT. Based on the CDR3 plus reference TRBV30 and TRBJ1-5, the full variable domain is SQTIHQWPATLVQPVGSPLSLECTVEGTSNPNLYWYRQAAGRGLQLLFYSVGIGQISSEVPQNLSASRPQDRQFILSSKKLLLSDSGFYLCAWSAGTGISNQPQHFGDGTRLSIL.

The rearrangement links TRBV7-2 to TRBJ2-2; D is uncertain. This CDR3 contains 18 residues. CDR1 and CDR2 from the germline V gene are SGHTA and FQGNSA. Trimming took off 0 bases at V and 6 bases at J, with 20 bases between the two ends. The CDR3 nucleotides read TGTGCCAGCAGCTTAGCGCCCTCGGTAGCTAGGTCGTCCGGGGAGCTGTTTTTT. Amino acids: CASSLAPSVARSSGELFF.

J is TRBJ2-7 and V is TRBV27, with TRBD1 as a possible D gene (5 bases). V dropped 5 bases and J dropped 0 bases, with 11 bases sitting between them. The germline CDR1 and CDR2 sequences are MNHEY and SMNVEV (reference sequence). The CDR3 consists of 14 residues. The CDR3 loop reads CASSATDTSYEQYF. CDR3 nucleotides: TGTGCCAGCAGTGCAACGGACACCTCCTACGAGCAGTACTTC.